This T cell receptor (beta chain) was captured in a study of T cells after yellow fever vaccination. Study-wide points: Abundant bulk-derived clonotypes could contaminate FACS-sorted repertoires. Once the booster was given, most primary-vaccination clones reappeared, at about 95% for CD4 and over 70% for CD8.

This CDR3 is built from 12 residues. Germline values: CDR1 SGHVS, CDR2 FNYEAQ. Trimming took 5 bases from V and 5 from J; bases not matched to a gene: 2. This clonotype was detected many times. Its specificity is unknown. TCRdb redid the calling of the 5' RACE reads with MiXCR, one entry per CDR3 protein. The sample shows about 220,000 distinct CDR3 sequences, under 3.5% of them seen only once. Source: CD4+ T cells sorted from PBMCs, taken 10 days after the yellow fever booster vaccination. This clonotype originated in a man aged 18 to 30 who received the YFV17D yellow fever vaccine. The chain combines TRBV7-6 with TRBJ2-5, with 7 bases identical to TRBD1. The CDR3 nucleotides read TGTGCCAGCAGCAAACAGGGGGAGACCCAGTACTTC. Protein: CASSKQGETQYF.